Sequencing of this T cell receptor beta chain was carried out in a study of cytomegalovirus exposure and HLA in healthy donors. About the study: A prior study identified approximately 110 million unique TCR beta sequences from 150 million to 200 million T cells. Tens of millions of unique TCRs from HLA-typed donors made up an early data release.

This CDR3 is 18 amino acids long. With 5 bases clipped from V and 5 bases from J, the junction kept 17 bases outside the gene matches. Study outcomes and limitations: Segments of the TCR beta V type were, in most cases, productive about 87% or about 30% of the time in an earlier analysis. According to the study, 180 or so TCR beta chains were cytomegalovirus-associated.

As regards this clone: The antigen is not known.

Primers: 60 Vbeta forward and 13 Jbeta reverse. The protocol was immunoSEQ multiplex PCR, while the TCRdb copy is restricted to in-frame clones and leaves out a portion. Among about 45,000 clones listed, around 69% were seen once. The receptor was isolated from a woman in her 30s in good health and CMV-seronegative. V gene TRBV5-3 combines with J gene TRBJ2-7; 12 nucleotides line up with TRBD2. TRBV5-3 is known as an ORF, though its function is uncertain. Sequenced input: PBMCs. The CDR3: CARSPRQTSGGGANEQYF. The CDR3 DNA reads TGTGCCAGAAGTCCACGACAGACTAGCGGGGGCGGGGCGAACGAGCAGTACTTC.